One sample yielded the 30 T cell receptor beta chains listed below, sequenced in a study of T-cell memory formation after mild COVID-19. One entry per CDR3 protein, called by TCRdb with MiXCR from the 5' RACE reads. This table holds some 50,000 distinct CDR3 sequences, more than 10% found once. The sequenced material came from PBMCs or a T cell subset sorted from them (not recorded which). The receptor source for this set is a man between 18 and 35 years old who had mild COVID-19 (a few samples of this study predate the infection). Cell type and time point are not known.

This clonotype was picked up many times. This rearrangement joins TRBV7-9 to TRBJ2-4; D is perhaps TRBD1 (5 bases). The CDR3 totals 12 residues. V lost 1 base to trimming and J lost 8 bases, with 6 bases between them. Looked up from germline, CDR1 is SEHNR and CDR2 is FQNEAQ (reference sequence). The CDR3 nucleotides read TGTGCCAGCAGCTTAGACAGGCACATTCAGTACTTC. Translating gives CASSLDRHIQYF.

This chain links TRBV3-1 with TRBJ2-2; D might be TRBD1 (7 bases). The germline V and J ends were trimmed by 0 bases and 4 bases, with 9 bases remaining between them. Germline CDR1 reads LGHDT; CDR2 reads YNNKEL (reference sequence). The CDR3 is 15 amino acids. Here the CDR3 reads CASSQDQGGTGELFF. The DNA for the CDR3 is TGTGCCAGCAGCCAAGATCAGGGGGGCACCGGGGAGCTGTTTTTT. Variable domain in full (rest from reference TRBV3-1 and TRBJ2-2): DTAVSQTPKYLVTQMGNDKSIKCEQNLGHDTMYWYKQDSKKFLKIMFSYNNKELIINETVPNRFSPKSPDKAHLNLHINSLELGDSAVYFCASSQDQGGTGELFFGEGSRLTVL.

This clonotype was recorded a few times. The chain has TRBV5-1 and TRBJ2-5; unclear D gene. Per germline, CDR1 SGHRS and CDR2 YFSETQ. V lost 0 bases and J lost 4, with 7 bases in between. This CDR3 spans 13 amino acids. This CDR3 is CASSLENRETQYF. The CDR3 DNA reads TGCGCCAGCAGCTTGGAAAACAGAGAGACCCAGTACTTC.

The chain is built from TRBV5-1 and TRBJ1-1; the D gene is possibly TRBD1 (5 bases). Germline values: CDR1 SGHRS, CDR2 YFSETQ. CDR3 length: 13 amino acids. V dropped 4 bases and J dropped 6 bases, with 13 bases sitting between them. CDR3 amino acids: CASSINRDAEAFF. The DNA of the CDR3 is TGCGCCAGCAGCATAAACCGGGACGCTGAAGCTTTCTTT.

This chain uses TRBV7-9 with TRBJ1-2, with a possible D match to TRBD1 (6 bases). CDR1 and CDR2 (germline): SEHNR, FQNEAQ (reference sequence). V was clipped by 5 bases and J by 5 bases, with 15 bases between them. The CDR3 is 14 amino acids. The CDR3 DNA reads as TGTGCCAGCAGCCCGAGGGACATCCATTATGGCTACACCTTC. Protein product: CASSPRDIHYGYTF.

J is TRBJ2-5 and V is TRBV5-8; 13 nucleotides align to TRBD2. J gave up 5 bases and V 4 bases, and 8 bases lay outside the gene matches. CDR1 and CDR2 (germline): SGHTS, YDEGEE. The CDR3 has 16 residues. The CDR3 protein is CASSPGLAGAEETQYF. The CDR3 bases are TGTGCCAGCAGCCCCGGACTAGCGGGGGCGGAGGAGACCCAGTACTTC.

This clonotype has a handful of counts. The V gene is TRBV12-3 or TRBV12-4, the J gene TRBJ2-5; 10 bases are a match to TRBD2. The V gene end was trimmed by 5 bases and the J gene end by 3 bases; junction bases not matched to a gene: 12. The CDR3 covers 17 residues. The CDR3 nucleotides read TGTGCCAGCAGTCGACTAGCGGGTAGAAAAGCAGAAGAGACCCAGTACTTC. Translating gives CASSRLAGRKAEETQYF.

The rearrangement joins TRBV20-1 to TRBJ1-2, with no clear D. The V end lost 4 bases, the J end lost 6 bases, and 18 bases lay between the germline ends. Per the germline V gene, CDR1 is DFQATT and CDR2 is SNEGSKA (reference sequence). The CDR3 totals 14 residues. The DNA for the CDR3 is TGCAGTGCTATAATACCAGGCGCCCATGATGGCTACACCTTC. Translation: CSAIIPGAHDGYTF.

This clonotype was counted at least ten times. This chain connects TRBV5-1 to TRBJ2-3; 9 bases agree with TRBD1. In germline, CDR1 is SGHRS, CDR2 YFSETQ. The CDR3 extends over 15 amino acids. The junction had 7 bases not matched to a gene; V was cut back by 2 bases and J by 6 bases. DNA for the CDR3: TGCGCCAGCAGCTTCCGGGACAGGGATGCGGATACGCAGTATTTT. It yields the protein CASSFRDRDADTQYF.

This clonotype was recorded a few times. This chain's CDR3 is CASSYSTPGLGRLEANYGYTF. The CDR3 DNA reads TGTGCCAGCAGTTACTCGACCCCGGGGCTCGGCCGATTAGAAGCTAACTATGGCTACACCTTC. The chain carries TRBV6-5 and TRBJ1-2, with D tentatively TRBD1 (5 bases). Germline V gene data show CDR1 as MNHEY and CDR2 as SVGAGI. Trimming stripped 0 bases from V and 0 bases from J, with 26 bases between. The CDR3 covers 21 residues.

This clonotype has more than one count but fewer than ten. J is TRBJ2-5 and V is TRBV10-3; D is perhaps TRBD1 (5 bases). Trimming took 0 bases from V and 5 from J, leaving 7 bases between them. The length of the CDR3 is 13 residues. Germline CDR1 reads ENHRY; CDR2 reads SYGVKD. CDR3 nucleotides: TGTGCCATCAGTGAGTCGGGGCCTGAGACCCAGTACTTC. Translation: CAISESGPETQYF.

This clonotype has more than one count but fewer than ten. The chain employs TRBV6-2 or TRBV6-3 and TRBJ2-2; 9 nucleotides align to TRBD2. This CDR3 has 18 amino acids. V shed 6 bases and J 4 bases; nucleotides not matched to a gene: 15. Per germline, CDR1 MNHEY and CDR2 SVGEGT. This CDR3 reads CASSSLRRGGVGTGELFF. The CDR3 DNA reads TGTGCCAGCAGCTCCCTTCGGCGGGGGGGCGTGGGCACCGGGGAGCTGTTTTTT.

V usage is TRBV4-3 and J usage is TRBJ1-2; the D gene is possibly TRBD1 (5 bases). Germline assignment: CDR1 LGHNA and CDR2 YSLEER. The length of the CDR3 is 13 residues. Trimming left V 4 bases short and J 5 bases short, with 11 bases between. The chain's CDR3 is CASSPGAGYGYTF. CDR3 nucleotide sequence: TGCGCCAGCAGCCCCGGGGCGGGTTATGGCTACACCTTC.

A word on this clonotype: A read error may explain this, as a much larger clone is one base away. This chain connects TRBV12-3 or TRBV12-4 to TRBJ2-5, with D unclear. This CDR3 spans 12 amino acids. The DNA of the CDR3 is TGTGCCAGCAGCCACACCCAAGAGACCAAGTACTTC. Protein product: CASSHTQETKYF.

This clonotype was recorded a few times. The chain couples TRBV6-6 to TRBJ2-7; D is perhaps TRBD1 (5 bases). Germline assignment: CDR1 MNHNY and CDR2 SVGAGI (reference sequence). V lost 0 bases and J 6 bases, leaving 12 bases between the germline ends. The CDR3 extends over 14 amino acids. This CDR3 reads CASSYSQGPGEQYV. The CDR3 nucleotides read TGTGCCAGCAGTTACTCTCAGGGCCCGGGCGAGCAGTACGTC.

The chain is built from TRBV20-1 and TRBJ1-2; tentative D call: TRBD1 (5 bases). This CDR3 is built from 15 residues. The germline CDR1 and CDR2 sequences are DFQATT and SNEGSKA (reference sequence). The V end was cut by 0 bases, the J end by 0 bases, with 11 bases between. The DNA of the CDR3 is TGCAGTGCTAGAGAGTCGGGCAGGGCTAACTATGGCTACACCTTC. As protein: CSARESGRANYGYTF.

This sequence joins TRBV7-3 and TRBJ2-1, with D perhaps matching TRBD1 or TRBD2 (5 bases each). CDR1 SGHTA and CDR2 FQGTGA come from the germline V gene. V gave up 3 bases and J gave up 6 bases, with 12 bases separating them. This CDR3 is 14 amino acids long. The CDR3 DNA follows: TGTGCCAGCAGCTTGTCCCCGGGGCTCAATGAGCAGTTCTTC. Protein product: CASSLSPGLNEQFF.

The V and J genes are TRBV11-1 and TRBJ2-3; no firm D call. CDR3 length: 15 amino acids. The germline CDR1 and CDR2 sequences are SGHAT and FQDESV (reference sequence). Trimming removed 3 bases from V and 2 bases from J, with 12 bases in between. The CDR3 DNA is TGTGCCAGCAGCTTCACTCGCCTCTTCACAGATACGCAGTATTTT. It encodes CASSFTRLFTDTQYF.

This clonotype has at least ten counts. The V gene is TRBV28, the J gene TRBJ1-1, with D uncertain. V gave up 1 base and J gave up 8 bases, with 14 bases separating them. This CDR3 comprises 14 residues. Germline-derived CDR1 and CDR2 are MDHEN and SYDVKM. The CDR3 protein is CASSLYQVVGEAFF. The CDR3 nucleotides are TGTGCCAGCAGTTTATACCAAGTTGTGGGAGAAGCTTTCTTT.

This clonotype has a count of ten or more. The chain is built from TRBV5-1 and TRBJ2-2; no reliable D call. The ends were cut back, 0 bases at V and 5 bases at J, with 14 bases in the middle. Germline V lookup: CDR1 SGHRS, CDR2 YFSETQ. This CDR3 is 16 amino acids long. The CDR3 is CASSLAEVSRTGELFF. The CDR3 DNA reads as TGCGCCAGCAGCTTGGCCGAGGTCAGCAGAACCGGGGAGCTGTTTTTT.

Ten or more counts support this clonotype. This chain joins TRBV7-9 and TRBJ2-7; D might be TRBD1 (6 bases). The CDR3 extends over 14 amino acids. The V gene lost 1 base and the J gene lost 12 bases, with 19 bases spanning the gap. CDR1 and CDR2 (germline): SEHNR, FQNEAQ (reference sequence). The CDR3 region is CASSLGQGKLERYV. DNA for the CDR3: TGTGCCAGCAGCTTAGGCCAGGGGAAGTTGGAACGGTACGTC.

In this sample, this clonotype turned up many times. The V gene is TRBV5-1, the J gene TRBJ2-4, with D possibly being TRBD2 (5 bases). Per the germline V gene, CDR1 is SGHRS and CDR2 is YFSETQ. Trimming removed 4 bases at V and 3 bases at J, with 17 bases between. The CDR3 spans 16 residues. CDR3 in amino acids: CASSGLGDAVKNIQYF. CDR3 nucleotide sequence: TGCGCCAGCAGCGGCCTCGGGGATGCCGTCAAAAACATTCAGTACTTC.

The V gene is TRBV29-1, the J gene TRBJ2-7, with a tentative D call TRBD2 (6 bases). Trimming stripped 3 bases from V and 4 bases from J, with 10 bases between. The germline V gene encodes CDR1 SQVTM and CDR2 ANQGSEA. The CDR3 is 12 residues long. The CDR3 DNA sequence: TGCAGCGTTGAGGGACTCCGATACGAGCAGTACGTC. Translation: CSVEGLRYEQYV.

The CDR3 DNA follows: TGTGCCAGCAGCTTCGGACAGGGCTTGTATTCACCCCTCCACTTT. Translated: CASSFGQGLYSPLHF. This rearrangement joins TRBV7-9 to TRBJ1-6; 8 nucleotides agree with TRBD1. From germline, CDR1 is SEHNR and CDR2 FQNEAQ (reference sequence). This CDR3 spans 15 amino acids. V was pared by 3 bases and J by 8 bases, with 6 bases of the junction left unmatched.

The sample holds many counts of this clonotype. The chain is built from TRBV6-5 and TRBJ2-2; D is perhaps TRBD2 (6 bases). In germline, CDR1 is MNHEY, CDR2 SVGAGI. The CDR3 totals 14 residues. V lost 3 bases and J lost 7, with 12 bases in between. CDR3 nucleotide sequence: TGTGCCAGCAGTTATGGGGGGAGAGTCGGGGAGCTGTTTTTT. Amino acid sequence: CASSYGGRVGELFF.

The chain is built from TRBV4-3 and TRBJ2-1; 8 bases agree with TRBD1. The J segment lost 9 bases and the V segment lost 0 bases, leaving 10 bases of the junction unmatched. The length of the CDR3 is 16 residues. Germline V CDR1 and CDR2: LGHNA, YSLEER. The CDR3 DNA reads as TGCGCCAGCAGCCAAGATTCAGGGGGCGCGGTCAGTGAGCAGTTCTTC. It translates to CASSQDSGGAVSEQFF.

This clonotype was detected many times. This chain links TRBV19 with TRBJ2-7; 7 bases are shared with TRBD2. Unmatched junction bases numbered 4, after V lost 6 bases and J lost 2 bases. Germline loops: CDR1 LNHDA, CDR2 SQIVND (reference sequence). CDR3 length equals 13 residues. CDR3 sequence (DNA): TGTGCCAGTAGCTCGGGGGGACCCTACGAGCAGTACTTC. It translates to CASSSGGPYEQYF.

This clonotype has a handful of counts. The rearrangement uses TRBV7-9 and TRBJ1-2, with 8 bases identical to TRBD1. This CDR3 is built from 14 residues. V lost 6 bases and J lost 4; bases outside the gene matches: 7. Germline V gene sequence: CDR1 SEHNR, CDR2 FQNEAQ (reference sequence). The CDR3 bases are TGTGCCAGCAGACCTGGACAGGGACCCTATGGCTACACCTTC. Amino acids: CASRPGQGPYGYTF.

The rearrangement uses TRBV6-5 and TRBJ2-1; 9 bases match TRBD1. The CDR3 spans 15 residues. CDR1 is MNHEY, CDR2 SVGAGI, per germline. Losses at the gene ends were 4 bases for V and 4 bases for J; bases not matched to a gene: 5. CDR3 DNA sequence: TGTGCCAGCAGTTCCACAGGGGGCAGGTACAATGAGCAGTTCTTC. Residues: CASSSTGGRYNEQFF.

This clonotype was found many times. The V gene is TRBV7-9, the J gene TRBJ2-1; TRBD1 is a possible D gene (5 bases). The CDR3 is 12 residues long. The V gene's germline CDR1 is SEHNR and CDR2 FQNEAQ (reference sequence). Trimming removed 5 bases from V and 11 bases from J, with 13 bases in between. CDR3 protein: CASSVDSRQQFF. The CDR3 bases are TGTGCCAGCAGCGTCGACAGCAGGCAGCAGTTCTTC.